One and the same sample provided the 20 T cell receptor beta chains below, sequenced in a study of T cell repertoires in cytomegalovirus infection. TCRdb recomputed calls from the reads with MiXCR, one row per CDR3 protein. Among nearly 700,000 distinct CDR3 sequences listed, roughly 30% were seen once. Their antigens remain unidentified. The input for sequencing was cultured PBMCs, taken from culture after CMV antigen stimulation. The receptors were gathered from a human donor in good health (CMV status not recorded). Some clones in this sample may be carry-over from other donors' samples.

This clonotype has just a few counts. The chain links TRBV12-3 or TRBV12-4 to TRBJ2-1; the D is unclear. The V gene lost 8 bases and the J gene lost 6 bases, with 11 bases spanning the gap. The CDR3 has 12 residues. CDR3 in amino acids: CASHIRPNEQFF. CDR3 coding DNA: TGTGCCAGCCACATCCGCCCCAATGAGCAGTTCTTC.

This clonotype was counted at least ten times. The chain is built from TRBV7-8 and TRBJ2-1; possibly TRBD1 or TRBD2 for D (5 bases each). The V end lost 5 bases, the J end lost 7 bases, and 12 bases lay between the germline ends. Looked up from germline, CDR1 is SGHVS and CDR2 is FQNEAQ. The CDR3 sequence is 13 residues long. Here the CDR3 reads CASSPGPQNEQFF. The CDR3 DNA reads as TGTGCCAGCAGCCCGGGACCTCAAAATGAGCAGTTCTTC.

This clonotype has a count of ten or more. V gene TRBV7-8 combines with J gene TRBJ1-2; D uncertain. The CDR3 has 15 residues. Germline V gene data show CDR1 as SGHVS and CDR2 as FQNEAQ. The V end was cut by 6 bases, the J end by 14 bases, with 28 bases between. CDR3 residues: CASRLILGNPASGTF. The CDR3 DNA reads TGTGCCAGCAGACTTATTCTGGGAAACCCTGCGAGTGGGACCTTC.

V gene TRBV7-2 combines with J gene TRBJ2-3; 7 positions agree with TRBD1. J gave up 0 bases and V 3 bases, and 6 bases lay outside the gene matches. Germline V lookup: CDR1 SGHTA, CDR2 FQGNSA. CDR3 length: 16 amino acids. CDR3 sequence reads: CASSFGTATSTDTQYF. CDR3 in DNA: TGTGCCAGCAGCTTCGGGACAGCGACTAGCACAGATACGCAGTATTTT.

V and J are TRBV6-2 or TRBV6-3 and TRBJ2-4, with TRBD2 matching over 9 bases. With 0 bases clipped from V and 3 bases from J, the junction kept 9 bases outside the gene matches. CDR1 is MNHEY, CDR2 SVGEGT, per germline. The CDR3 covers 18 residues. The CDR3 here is CASSYSSHAGGDKNIQYF. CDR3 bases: TGTGCCAGCAGTTACTCGAGTCATGCGGGAGGGGACAAAAACATTCAGTACTTC.

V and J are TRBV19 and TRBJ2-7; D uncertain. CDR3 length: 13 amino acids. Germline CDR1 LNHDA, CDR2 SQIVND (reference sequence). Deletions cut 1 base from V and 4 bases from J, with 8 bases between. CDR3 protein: CASSIAFWYEQYF. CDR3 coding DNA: TGTGCCAGTAGTATAGCTTTTTGGTACGAGCAGTACTTC.

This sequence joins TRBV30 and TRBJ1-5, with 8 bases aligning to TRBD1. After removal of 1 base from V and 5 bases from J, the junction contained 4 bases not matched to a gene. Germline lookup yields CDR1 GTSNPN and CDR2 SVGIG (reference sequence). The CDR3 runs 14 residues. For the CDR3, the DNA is TGTGCCTGGAGTGCCCAGGGGGCCCATCAGCCCCAGCATTTT. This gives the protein CAWSAQGAHQPQHF.

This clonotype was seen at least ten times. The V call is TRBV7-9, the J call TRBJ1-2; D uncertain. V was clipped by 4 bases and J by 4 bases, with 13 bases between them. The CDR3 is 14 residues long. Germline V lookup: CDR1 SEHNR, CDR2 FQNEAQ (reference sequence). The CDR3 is CASSWPVASYGYTF. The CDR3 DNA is TGTGCCAGCAGCTGGCCCGTGGCTTCCTATGGCTACACCTTC.

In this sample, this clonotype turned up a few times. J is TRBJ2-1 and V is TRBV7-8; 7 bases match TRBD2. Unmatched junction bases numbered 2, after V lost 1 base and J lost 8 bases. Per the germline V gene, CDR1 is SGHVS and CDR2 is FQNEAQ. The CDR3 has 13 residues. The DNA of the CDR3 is TGTGCCAGCAGCTTAGGCGGGAGAGATGAGCAGTTCTTC. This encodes CASSLGGRDEQFF.

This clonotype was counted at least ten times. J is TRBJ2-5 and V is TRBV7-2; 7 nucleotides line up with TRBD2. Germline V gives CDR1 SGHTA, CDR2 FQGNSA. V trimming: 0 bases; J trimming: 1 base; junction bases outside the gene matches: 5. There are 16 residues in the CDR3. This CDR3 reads CASSLAPASGQETQYF. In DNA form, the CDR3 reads TGTGCCAGCAGCTTAGCTCCGGCTAGCGGCCAAGAGACCCAGTACTTC.

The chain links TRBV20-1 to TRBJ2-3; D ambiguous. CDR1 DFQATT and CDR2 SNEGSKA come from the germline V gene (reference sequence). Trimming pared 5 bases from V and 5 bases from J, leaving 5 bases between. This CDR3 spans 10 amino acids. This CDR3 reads CSAEIDTQYF. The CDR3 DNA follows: TGCAGTGCTGAGATAGATACGCAGTATTTT.

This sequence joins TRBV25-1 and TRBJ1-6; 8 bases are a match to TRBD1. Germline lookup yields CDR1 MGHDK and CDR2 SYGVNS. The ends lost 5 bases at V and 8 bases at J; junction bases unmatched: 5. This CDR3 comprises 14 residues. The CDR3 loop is CASSPRQGYSPLHF. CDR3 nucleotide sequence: TGTGCCAGCAGTCCCAGACAGGGGTATTCACCCCTCCACTTT.

CDR3 sequence (DNA): TGTGCCACCAGGAGGGGTAGCGCAACTAATGAAAAACTGTTTTTT. Protein product: CATRRGSATNEKLFF. The chain couples TRBV15 to TRBJ1-4, with D possibly TRBD1 on 5 matching bases. CDR1 LNHNV and CDR2 YYDKDF come from the germline V gene (reference sequence). The ends were cut back, 6 bases at V and 0 bases at J, with 11 bases in the middle. The length of the CDR3 is 15 residues.

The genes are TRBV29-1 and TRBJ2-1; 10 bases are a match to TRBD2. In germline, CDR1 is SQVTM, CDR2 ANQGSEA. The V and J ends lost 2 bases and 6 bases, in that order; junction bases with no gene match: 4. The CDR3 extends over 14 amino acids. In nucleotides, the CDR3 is TGCAGCGTTGAACGGACTAGCGGTTTCAATGAGCAGTTCTTC. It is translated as CSVERTSGFNEQFF.

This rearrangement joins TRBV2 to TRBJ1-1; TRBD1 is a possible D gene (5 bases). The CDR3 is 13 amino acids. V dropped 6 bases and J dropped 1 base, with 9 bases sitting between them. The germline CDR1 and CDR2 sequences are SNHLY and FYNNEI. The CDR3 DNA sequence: TGTGCCAGCAGGAGACAGACGAACACTGAAGCTTTCTTT. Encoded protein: CASRRQTNTEAFF.

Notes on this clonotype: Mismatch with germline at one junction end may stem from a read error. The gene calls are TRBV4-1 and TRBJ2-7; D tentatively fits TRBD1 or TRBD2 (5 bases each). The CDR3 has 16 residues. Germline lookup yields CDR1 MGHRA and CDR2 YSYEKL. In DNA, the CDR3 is TGTGCCAGCAGCCGCTACCCCGGGACCGAGACCTACGAGCAGTACTTC. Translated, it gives CASSRYPGTETYEQYF.

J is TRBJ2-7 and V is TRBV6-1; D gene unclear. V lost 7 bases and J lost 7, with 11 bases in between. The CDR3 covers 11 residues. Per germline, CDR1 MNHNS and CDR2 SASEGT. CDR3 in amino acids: CASKRGWEQYF. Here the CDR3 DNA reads TGTGCCAGCAAACGAGGCTGGGAGCAGTACTTC.

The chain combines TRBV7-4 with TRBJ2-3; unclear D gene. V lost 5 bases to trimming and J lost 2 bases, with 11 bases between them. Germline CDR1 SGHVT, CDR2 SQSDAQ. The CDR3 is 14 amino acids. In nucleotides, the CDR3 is TGTGCCAGCAGCCATCAGACCTCCACAGATACGCAGTATTTT. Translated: CASSHQTSTDTQYF.

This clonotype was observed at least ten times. The CDR3: CASSLEAGPGRRNYGYTF. The CDR3, as DNA: TGTGCCAGCAGCTTAGAGGCCGGACCCGGACGGAGAAATTATGGCTACACCTTC. The chain recombines TRBV7-2 with TRBJ1-2, with unresolved D. CDR3 length: 18 amino acids. Trimming took off 1 base at V and 5 bases at J, with 23 bases between the two ends. Germline CDR1 and CDR2: SGHTA and FQGNSA.

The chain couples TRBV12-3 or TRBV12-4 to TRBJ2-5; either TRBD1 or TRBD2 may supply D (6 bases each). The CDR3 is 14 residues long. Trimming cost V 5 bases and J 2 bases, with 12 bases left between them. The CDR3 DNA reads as TGTGCCAGCAGTCAAGGGGGGAAACAAGAGACCCAGTACTTC. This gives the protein CASSQGGKQETQYF.